In this sample, the clone carrying this T cell receptor (beta chain) turned up a few times. This entry comes from a study of human T cells and chemical hapten exposure. One entry per CDR3 protein, called by TCRdb with MiXCR from the RACE reads. The sample consists of approximately 400,000 distinct CDR3 sequences, 4.5% to 6% of them appearing once. V lost 3 bases to trimming and J lost 5 bases, with 9 bases between them. The CDR3 loop spans 13 amino acids. The germline CDR1 and CDR2 sequences are KGHDR and SFDVKD. Noted time point: pre-sensitization, week 0. Treatment of the sample: therapeutic diphenylcyclopropenone sensitization with weekly scalp DPC.

The sequence came from a woman aged 50 to 65 with alopecia areata. Some clones in this sample may be carry-over from other donors' samples. Sequencing used whole blood, obtained in connection with sensitization to the hapten diphenylcyclopropenone (DPC). This chain uses TRBV24-1 with TRBJ1-1, with D maybe TRBD1 (6 bases). The CDR3: CATSDPQGTEAFF. The CDR3 nucleotides are TGTGCCACCAGTGATCCACAGGGAACTGAAGCTTTCTTT.